Given below is one T cell receptor (beta chain) in context. Its antigen is not known. This specimen belongs to a study of monozygotic twins with inflammatory bowel disease. Study outcomes and limitations: Clonotype sharing was lower in IBD patients than healthy twins, most markedly with disease activity. T cell subtypes were not distinguishable in this analysis.

For every TCR library, 3500 ng of total RNA was used. Eight separate reactions for every sample produced the cDNA. TCRdb reprocessed the 5' RACE reads and stores each CDR3 protein as one record, lacking DNA. The table lists some 150,000 distinct CDR3 sequences. This TCR came from a human donor with ulcerative colitis or Crohn's disease, or a healthy co-twin of an affected twin (not recorded which). What was sequenced was blood.

The CDR3 region is CASSLWATGYSGANVLTF. The gene calls are TRBV11-1 and TRBJ2-6; the D gene TCRdb calls, TRBD1, cannot be checked with no DNA. This CDR3 has 18 residues. CDR1 SGHAT and CDR2 FQDESV come from the germline V gene (reference sequence). Looking up the rest from reference TRBV11-1 and TRBJ2-6 gives the full variable domain: EAEVAQSPRYKITEKSQAVAFWCDPISGHATLYWYRQILGQGPELLVQFQDESVVDDSQLPKDRFSAERLKGVDSTLKIQPAELGDSAMYLCASSLWATGYSGANVLTFGAGSRLTVL.